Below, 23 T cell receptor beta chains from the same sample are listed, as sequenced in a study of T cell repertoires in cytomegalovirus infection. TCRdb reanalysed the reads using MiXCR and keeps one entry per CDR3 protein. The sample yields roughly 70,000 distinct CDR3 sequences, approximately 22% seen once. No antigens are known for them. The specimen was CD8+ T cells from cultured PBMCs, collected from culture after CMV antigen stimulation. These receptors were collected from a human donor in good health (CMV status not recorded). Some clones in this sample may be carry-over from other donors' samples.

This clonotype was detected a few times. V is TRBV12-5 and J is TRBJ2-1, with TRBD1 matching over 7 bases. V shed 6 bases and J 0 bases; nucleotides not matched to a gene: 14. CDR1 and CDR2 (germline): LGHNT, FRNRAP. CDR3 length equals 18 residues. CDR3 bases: TGTGCTAGTGGATCGGACAGGAGAACTAGAGGCTCCTACAATGAGCAGTTCTTC. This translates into CASGSDRRTRGSYNEQFF.

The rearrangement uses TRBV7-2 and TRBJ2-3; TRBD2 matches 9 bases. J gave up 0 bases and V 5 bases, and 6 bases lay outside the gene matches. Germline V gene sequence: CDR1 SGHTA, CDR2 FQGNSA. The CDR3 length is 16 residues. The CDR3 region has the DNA TGTGCCAGCAGCCCCCGACTAGCGGCTAGCACAGATACGCAGTATTTT. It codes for CASSPRLAASTDTQYF. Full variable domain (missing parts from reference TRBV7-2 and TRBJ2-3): GAGVSQSPSNKVTEKGKDVELRCDPISGHTALYWYRQSLGQGLEFLIYFQGNSAPDKSGLPSDRFSAERTGGSVSTLTIQRTQQEDSAVYLCASSPRLAASTDTQYFGPGTRLTVL.

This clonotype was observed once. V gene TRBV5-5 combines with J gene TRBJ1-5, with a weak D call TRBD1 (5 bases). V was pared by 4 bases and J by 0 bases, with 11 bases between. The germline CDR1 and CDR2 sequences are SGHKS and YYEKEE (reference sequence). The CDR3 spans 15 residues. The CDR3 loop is CASSGWGDSNQPQHF. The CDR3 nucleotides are TGTGCCAGCAGCGGGTGGGGGGATAGCAATCAGCCCCAGCATTTT.

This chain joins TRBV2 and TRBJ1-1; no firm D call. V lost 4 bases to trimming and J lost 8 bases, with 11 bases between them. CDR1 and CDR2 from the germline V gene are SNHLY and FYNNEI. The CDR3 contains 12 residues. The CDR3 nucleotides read TGTGCCAGCAGTGGTAAGGTATTCGAAGCTTTCTTT. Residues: CASSGKVFEAFF. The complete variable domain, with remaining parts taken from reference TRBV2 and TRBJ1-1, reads EPEVTQTPSHQVTQMGQEVILRCVPISNHLYFYWYRQILGQKVEFLVSFYNNEISEKSEIFDDQFSVERPDGSNFTLKIRSTKLEDSAMYFCASSGKVFEAFFGQGTRLTVV.

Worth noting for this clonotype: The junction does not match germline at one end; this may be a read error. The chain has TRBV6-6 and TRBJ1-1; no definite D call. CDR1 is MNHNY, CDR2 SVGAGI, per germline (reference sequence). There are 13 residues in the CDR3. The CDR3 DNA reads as TGTGCCAGCAGTGACTCAGAGAACACTGAAGCTTTCTTT. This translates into CASSDSENTEAFF.

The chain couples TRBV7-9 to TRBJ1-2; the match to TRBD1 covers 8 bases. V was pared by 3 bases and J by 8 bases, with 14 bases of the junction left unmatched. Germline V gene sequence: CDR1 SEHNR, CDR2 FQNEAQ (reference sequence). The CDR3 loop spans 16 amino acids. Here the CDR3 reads CASSFGARGRLDGYTF. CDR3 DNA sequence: TGTGCCAGCAGCTTCGGCGCCAGGGGGCGCTTGGACGGCTACACCTTC.

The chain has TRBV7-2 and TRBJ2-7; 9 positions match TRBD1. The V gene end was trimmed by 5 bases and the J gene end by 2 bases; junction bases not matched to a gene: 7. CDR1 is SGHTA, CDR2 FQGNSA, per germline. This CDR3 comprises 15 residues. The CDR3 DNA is TGTGCCAGCAGCGAGGGGCGGGACAGGGCCTACGAGCAGTACTTC. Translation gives CASSEGRDRAYEQYF.

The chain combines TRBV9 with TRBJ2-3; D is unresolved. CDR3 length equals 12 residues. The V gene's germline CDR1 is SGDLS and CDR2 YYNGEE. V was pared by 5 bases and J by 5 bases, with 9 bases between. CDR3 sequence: CASRGIEDTQYF. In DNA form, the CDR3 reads TGTGCCAGCAGGGGTATAGAAGATACGCAGTATTTT. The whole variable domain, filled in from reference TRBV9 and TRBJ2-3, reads DSGVTQTPKHLITATGQRVTLRCSPRSGDLSVYWYQQSLDQGLQFLIQYYNGEERAKGNILERFSAQQFPDLHSELNLSSLELGDSALYFCASRGIEDTQYFGPGTRLTVL.

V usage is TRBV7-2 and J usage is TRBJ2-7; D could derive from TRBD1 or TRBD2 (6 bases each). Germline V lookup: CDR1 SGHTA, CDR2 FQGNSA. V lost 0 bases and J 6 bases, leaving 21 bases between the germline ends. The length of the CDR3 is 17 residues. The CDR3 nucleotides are TGTGCCAGCAGCTTAGCGGTTTGGGAACAGGGACTTCGCGAGCAGTACTTC. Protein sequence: CASSLAVWEQGLREQYF.

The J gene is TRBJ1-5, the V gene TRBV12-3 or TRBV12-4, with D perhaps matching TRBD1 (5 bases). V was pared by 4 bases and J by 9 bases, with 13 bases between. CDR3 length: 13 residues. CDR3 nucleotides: TGTGCCAGCAGTTCGGGGGTCGTGTGGCCCCAGCATTTT. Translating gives CASSSGVVWPQHF.

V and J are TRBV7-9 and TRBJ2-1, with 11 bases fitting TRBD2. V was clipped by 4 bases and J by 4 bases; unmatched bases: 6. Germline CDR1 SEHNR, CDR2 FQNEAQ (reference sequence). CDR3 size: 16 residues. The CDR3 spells CASSSRLAGQYNEQFF. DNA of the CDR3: TGTGCCAGCAGCTCCAGACTAGCGGGGCAGTACAATGAGCAGTTCTTC. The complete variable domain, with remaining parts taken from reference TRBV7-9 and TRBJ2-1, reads DTGVSQNPRHKITKRGQNVTFRCDPISEHNRLYWYRQTLGQGPEFLTYFQNEAQLEKSRLLSDRFSAERPKGSFSTLEIQRTEQGDSAMYLCASSSRLAGQYNEQFFGPGTRLTVL.

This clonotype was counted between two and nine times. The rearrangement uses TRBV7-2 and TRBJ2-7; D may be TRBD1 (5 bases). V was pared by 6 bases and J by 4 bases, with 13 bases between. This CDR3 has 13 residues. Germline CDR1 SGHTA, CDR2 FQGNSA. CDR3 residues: CASSVIGDYEQYF. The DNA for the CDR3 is TGTGCCAGCAGTGTTATAGGGGATTACGAGCAGTACTTC.

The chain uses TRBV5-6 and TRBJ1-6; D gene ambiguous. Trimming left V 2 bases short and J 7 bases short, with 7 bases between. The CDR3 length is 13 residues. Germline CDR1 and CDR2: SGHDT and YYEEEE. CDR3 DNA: TGTGCCAGCAGCTTTCCGGGAAATTCACCCCTCCACTTT. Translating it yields CASSFPGNSPLHF. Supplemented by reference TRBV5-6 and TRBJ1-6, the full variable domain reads DAGVTQSPTHLIKTRGQQVTLRCSPKSGHDTVSWYQQALGQGPQFIFQYYEEEERQRGNFPDRFSGHQFPNYSSELNVNALLLGDSALYLCASSFPGNSPLHFGNGTRLTVT.

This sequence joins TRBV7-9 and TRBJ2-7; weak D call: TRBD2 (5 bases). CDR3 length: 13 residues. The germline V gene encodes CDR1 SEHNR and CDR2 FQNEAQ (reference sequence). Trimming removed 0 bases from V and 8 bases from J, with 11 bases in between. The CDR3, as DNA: TGTGCCAGCAGCTTAGCCGGGGAATGGCAGCAGTACTTC. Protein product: CASSLAGEWQQYF.

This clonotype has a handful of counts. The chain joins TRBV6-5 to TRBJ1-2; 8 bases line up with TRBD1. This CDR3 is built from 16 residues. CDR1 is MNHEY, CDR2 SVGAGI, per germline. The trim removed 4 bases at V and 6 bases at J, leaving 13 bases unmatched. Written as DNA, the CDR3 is TGTGCCAGCAGTTTATCCGAGACAGGGGATCTCGATGGCTACACCTTC. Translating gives CASSLSETGDLDGYTF.

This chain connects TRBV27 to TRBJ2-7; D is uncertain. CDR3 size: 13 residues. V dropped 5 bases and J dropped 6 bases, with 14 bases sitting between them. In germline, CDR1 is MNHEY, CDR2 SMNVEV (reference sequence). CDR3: CASSRLLAREQYF. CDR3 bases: TGTGCCAGCAGTCGCCTCTTGGCCCGCGAGCAGTACTTC.

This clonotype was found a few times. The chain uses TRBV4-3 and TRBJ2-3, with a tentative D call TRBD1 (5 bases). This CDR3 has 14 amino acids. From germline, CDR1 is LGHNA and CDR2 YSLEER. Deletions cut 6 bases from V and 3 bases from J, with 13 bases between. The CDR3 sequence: CASSQGYETDTQYF. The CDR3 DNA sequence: TGCGCCAGCAGTCAGGGATATGAGACAGATACGCAGTATTTT.

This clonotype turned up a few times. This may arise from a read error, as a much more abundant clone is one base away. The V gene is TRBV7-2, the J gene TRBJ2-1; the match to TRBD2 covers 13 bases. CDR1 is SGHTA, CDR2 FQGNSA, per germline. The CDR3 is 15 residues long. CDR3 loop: CDSSPGTSGATEQFF. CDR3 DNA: TGTGACAGCAGCCCTGGGACTAGCGGGGCTACTGAGCAGTTCTTC. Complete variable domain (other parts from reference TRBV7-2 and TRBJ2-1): GAGVSQSPSNKVTEKGKDVELRCDPISGHTALYWYRQSLGQGLEFLIYFQGNSAPDKSGLPSDRFSAERTGGSVSTLTIQRTQQEDSAVYLCDSSPGTSGATEQFFGPGTRLTVL.

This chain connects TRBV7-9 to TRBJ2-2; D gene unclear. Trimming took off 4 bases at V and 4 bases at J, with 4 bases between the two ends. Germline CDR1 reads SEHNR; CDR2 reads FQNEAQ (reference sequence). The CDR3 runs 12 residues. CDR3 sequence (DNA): TGTGCCAGCAGCTCCCCCACCGGGGAGCTGTTTTTT. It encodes CASSSPTGELFF.

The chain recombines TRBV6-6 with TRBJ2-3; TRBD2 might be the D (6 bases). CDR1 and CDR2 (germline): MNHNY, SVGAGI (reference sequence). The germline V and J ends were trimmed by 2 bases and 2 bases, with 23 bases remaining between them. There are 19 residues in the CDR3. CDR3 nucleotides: TGTGCCAGCAGTTACGCATCCCCAGGGCTCGGGAGAGACACAGATACGCAGTATTTT. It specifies CASSYASPGLGRDTDTQYF.

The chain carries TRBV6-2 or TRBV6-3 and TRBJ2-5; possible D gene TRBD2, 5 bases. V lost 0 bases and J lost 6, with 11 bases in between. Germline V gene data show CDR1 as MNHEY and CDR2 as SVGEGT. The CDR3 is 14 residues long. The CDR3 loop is CASSYSGSVKTQYF. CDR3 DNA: TGTGCCAGCAGTTACTCGGGTAGCGTCAAGACCCAGTACTTC.

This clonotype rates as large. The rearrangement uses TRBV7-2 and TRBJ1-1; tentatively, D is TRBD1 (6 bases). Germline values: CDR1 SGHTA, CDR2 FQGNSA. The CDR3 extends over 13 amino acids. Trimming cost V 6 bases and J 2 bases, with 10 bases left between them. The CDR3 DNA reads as TGTGCCAGCAGGACAGGACAAAACACTGAAGCTTTCTTT. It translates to CASRTGQNTEAFF.

The CDR3 DNA is TGTGCCAGCAGCTCCGGGAGTGGCAATGAGCAGTTCTTC. Translation: CASSSGSGNEQFF. This chain links TRBV7-2 with TRBJ2-1, with D maybe TRBD2 (6 bases). V dropped 4 bases and J dropped 6 bases, with 10 bases sitting between them. Germline assignment: CDR1 SGHTA and CDR2 FQGNSA. CDR3 length: 13 amino acids.